This T cell receptor beta chain was sequenced in a study of PD-1 blockade in classical Hodgkin lymphoma. Time point given: cycle 4 day 1 (C4D1), after 5 to 7 weeks of nivolumab. Following autologous stem cell transplantation, relapse occurred in every patient, and exposure to brentuximab vedotin varied. TCRdb keeps only in-frame clones here, not all; method: immunoSEQ multiplex PCR. The top ten clones hold 1.5% to 2.5% of a sample with some 96,000 clones, around 93% of them seen once. The CDR3 length is 18 residues. Germline V gene data show CDR1 as MDHEN and CDR2 as SYDVKM. V lost 5 bases and J lost 2, with 22 bases in between.

The sequencing here drew on peripheral blood mononuclear cells (PBMCs), taken before the fourth cycle of nivolumab. The chain uses TRBV28 and TRBJ1-5, with a weak D call TRBD1 (6 bases). This receptor was obtained from a human donor with classical Hodgkin lymphoma. As DNA, the CDR3 is TGTGCCAGCAGTCAACATACCGGAACAGGGACGGGCAATCAGCCCCAGCATTTT. It yields the protein CASSQHTGTGTGNQPQHF.